These 3 T cell receptor beta chains share one sample of origin, sequenced in a study of brain T cells in children with intractable seizures. Time point here: blood from clinic visit 5 months post-surgery; TSC patient then seizure free. Clones were sequenced by immunoSEQ multiplex PCR, and TCRdb holds only the in-frame ones, with some missing. The sample comprises about 320,000 clones, about 93% of which are singletons, and 5.7% rests with the top ten. Material: peripheral blood, obtained approximately 5 months after surgery. These receptors were collected from a boy younger than two with tuberous sclerosis and intractable seizures.

The chain couples TRBV15 to TRBJ2-7, with D perhaps matching TRBD2 (6 bases). The germline V gene has CDR1 LNHNV and CDR2 YYDKDF (reference sequence). V gave up 0 bases and J gave up 5 bases, with 8 bases separating them. CDR3 size: 13 residues. The CDR3 DNA reads TGTGCCACCAGCAGAGATCGCGGGAACGAGCAGTACTTC. This codes for CATSRDRGNEQYF.

This chain uses TRBV2 with TRBJ2-1; D unclear. Germline CDR1 is SNHLY and CDR2 is FYNNEI. Trimming pared 1 base from V and 3 bases from J, leaving 4 bases between. The CDR3 sequence is 13 residues long. CDR3 sequence: CASSEGVYNEQFF. CDR3 in DNA: TGTGCCAGCAGTGAAGGGGTCTACAATGAGCAGTTCTTC.

The chain joins TRBV6-5 to TRBJ1-1; possible D gene TRBD1, 5 bases. The CDR3 consists of 14 residues. Germline V gene data show CDR1 as MNHEY and CDR2 as SVGAGI. The V end lost 6 bases, the J end lost 3 bases, and 14 bases lay between the germline ends. The CDR3 DNA sequence: TGTGCCAGCAGAATCGGGGGGTTTGACACTGAAGCTTTCTTT. Translation: CASRIGGFDTEAFF.